The 6 T cell receptor beta chains in this list originate from one sample, sequenced in a study of PD-1 blockade in classical Hodgkin lymphoma. There was relapse after autologous stem cell transplantation in every patient, and there was variation in brentuximab vedotin exposure. From thawed PBMCs, CD4+ T cells were purified using magnetic negative selection. Assay used: immunoSEQ multiplex PCR; TCRdb lists only in-frame clones, some missing. The table records roughly 31,000 clones, about 85% of them present only once. The specimen was CD4+ T cells from blood, collected at baseline. The receptors derive from a human donor with classical Hodgkin lymphoma.

The V gene is TRBV5-5, the J gene TRBJ1-1; D unresolved. Germline loops: CDR1 SGHKS, CDR2 YYEKEE (reference sequence). This CDR3 spans 14 amino acids. Trimming took 0 bases from V and 1 from J, leaving 7 bases between them. CDR3 in DNA: TGTGCCAGCAGCTTGGGCAATAGGAACACTGAAGCTTTCTTT. It codes for CASSLGNRNTEAFF.

The rearrangement links TRBV19 to TRBJ2-2; D possibly uses TRBD1 or TRBD2 (5 bases each). The CDR3 loop spans 15 amino acids. CDR1 and CDR2 (germline): LNHDA, SQIVND (reference sequence). Trimming took 5 bases from V and 5 from J, leaving 15 bases between them. CDR3 DNA sequence: TGTGCCAGTAGTTGGCAGGGAGAATCGACCGGGGAGCTGTTTTTT. Its translation is CASSWQGESTGELFF.

The chain's CDR3 is CAIGGTSAYEQYF. The CDR3 DNA follows: TGTGCCATCGGGGGGACTAGCGCCTACGAGCAGTACTTC. The chain carries TRBV10-3 and TRBJ2-7; TRBD2 matches 10 bases. Trimming cost V 8 bases and J 2 bases; bases outside gene matches: 3. The CDR3 is 13 residues long. Looked up from germline, CDR1 is ENHRY and CDR2 is SYGVKD.

The V gene is TRBV4-3, the J gene TRBJ1-2; D not certain. CDR3 length: 16 residues. The germline V gene has CDR1 LGHNA and CDR2 YSLEER. The V end was cut by 1 base, the J end by 3 bases, with 15 bases between. The CDR3 loop reads CASSQVAAKIYYGYTF. DNA for the CDR3: TGCGCCAGCAGCCAAGTCGCGGCCAAAATATACTATGGCTACACCTTC.

This chain connects TRBV27 to TRBJ2-7; no definite D call. V gave up 6 bases and J gave up 4 bases, with 16 bases separating them. This CDR3 is built from 14 residues. Germline CDR1 and CDR2: MNHEY and SMNVEV (reference sequence). The chain's CDR3 is CASSGTPTVYEQYF. CDR3 coding DNA: TGTGCCAGCAGCGGAACACCGACGGTATACGAGCAGTACTTC.

This clone was detected once. The chain carries TRBV28 and TRBJ2-3; TRBD1 matches 8 bases. CDR1 MDHEN and CDR2 SYDVKM come from the germline V gene. The CDR3 totals 16 residues. With V trimmed by 5 bases and J by 5 bases, 12 bases remained unmatched. CDR3 bases: TGTGCCAGCAGTCTCGCCGGGACAGGTACACAAGATACGCAGTATTTT. Translating it yields CASSLAGTGTQDTQYF.